The 21 T cell receptor beta chains listed next were all sequenced from one sample in a study of blood T cell repertoires in COVID-19. TCRdb's copy holds only in-frame clones and misses some; the assay was immunoSEQ multiplex PCR. The table lists about 160,000 clones, around 75% of them singletons. The specimen was peripheral blood. The receptors derive from a woman aged 80 or over with acute or convalescent COVID-19.

The chain links TRBV19 to TRBJ2-7; 10 bases map to TRBD1. Trimming cost V 3 bases and J 3 bases; bases outside gene matches: 8. The CDR3 is 16 residues long. CDR1 is LNHDA and CDR2 is SQIVND in the germline V gene (reference sequence). The CDR3 here is CASSIPGQGENYEQYF. CDR3 coding DNA: TGTGCCAGTAGTATCCCTGGACAGGGGGAAAACTACGAGCAGTACTTC. Looking up the rest from reference TRBV19 and TRBJ2-7 gives the full variable domain: DGGITQSPKYLFRKEGQNVTLSCEQNLNHDAMYWYRQDPGQGLRLIYYSQIVNDFQKGDIAEGYSVSREKKESFPLTVTSAQKNPTAFYLCASSIPGQGENYEQYFGPGTRLTVT.

V usage is TRBV6-5 and J usage is TRBJ1-1; D gene ambiguous. From germline, CDR1 is MNHEY and CDR2 SVGAGI. This CDR3 has 15 amino acids. V was pared by 5 bases and J by 3 bases, with 16 bases between. The CDR3 spells CASSLGPRVDTEAFF. CDR3 nucleotides: TGTGCCAGCAGTCTGGGCCCCAGAGTCGACACTGAAGCTTTCTTT.

Of note for this clone: Compared with germline, one end of the junction differs, possibly owing to a read error. The chain uses TRBV7-9 and TRBJ1-1, with 8 bases that match TRBD1. Germline CDR1 SEHNR, CDR2 FQNEAQ (reference sequence). The CDR3 has 11 residues. The CDR3 loop reads CASSLGGQALF. CDR3 nucleotide sequence: TGTGCCAGCAGCTTAGGGGGACAGGCCCTGTTT.

The chain carries TRBV10-2 and TRBJ2-3; 7 bases are a match to TRBD2. Germline trimming cut 6 bases from V and 6 bases from J; bases unmatched to any gene: 18. CDR3 length equals 17 residues. Germline CDR1 is WSHSY and CDR2 is SAAADI. As DNA, the CDR3 is TGCGCCAGCAGCTTTACCTCTAGCGGAGACTTCCGGGATACGCAGTATTTT. It yields the protein CASSFTSSGDFRDTQYF.

The CDR3 here is CASSIRRQGQGFGEQFF. CDR3 bases: TGCGCCAGCAGCATCCGGAGGCAGGGACAGGGCTTTGGGGAGCAGTTCTTC. V gene TRBV5-1 combines with J gene TRBJ2-1, with TRBD1 identical over 9 bases. The CDR3 sequence is 17 residues long. Germline values: CDR1 SGHRS, CDR2 YFSETQ. J was trimmed by 10 bases and V by 4 bases; bases with no gene match: 18.

This sequence joins TRBV4-2 and TRBJ1-3; TRBD1 matches at 8 bases. The germline gives CDR1 LGHNA, CDR2 YNFKEQ. The CDR3 sequence is 17 residues long. Unmatched junction bases numbered 8, after V lost 0 bases and J lost 4 bases. The CDR3, as DNA: TGTGCCAGCAGCCAAGATCGAAACAGGGGGGCCGGAAACACCATATATTTT. Translation gives CASSQDRNRGAGNTIYF.

The chain has TRBV11-2 and TRBJ2-7, with 8 bases that match TRBD2. Germline V lookup: CDR1 SGHAT, CDR2 FQNNGV. V lost 0 bases and J lost 3; bases outside the gene matches: 4. CDR3 length: 15 amino acids. The DNA of the CDR3 is TGTGCCAGCAGCTTAGAACGGGGGGGGCTCTACGAGCAGTACTTC. Translating it yields CASSLERGGLYEQYF.

The chain recombines TRBV6-5 with TRBJ2-6, with D tentatively TRBD1 (6 bases). V was trimmed by 7 bases and J by 2 bases, leaving 9 bases between them. The CDR3 consists of 14 residues. Per germline, CDR1 MNHEY and CDR2 SVGAGI. The CDR3 region is CASTRDTGANVLTF. The DNA for the CDR3 is TGTGCCAGCACTAGGGACACTGGGGCCAACGTCCTGACTTTC.

V gene TRBV19 combines with J gene TRBJ2-7; TRBD1 aligns across 7 bases. J was trimmed by 5 bases and V by 2 bases; bases with no gene match: 3. Germline V lookup: CDR1 LNHDA, CDR2 SQIVND (reference sequence). This CDR3 contains 13 residues. The CDR3 loop reads CASSIQGVNEQYF. The CDR3 DNA is TGTGCCAGTAGTATACAGGGGGTAAACGAGCAGTACTTC.

The CDR3 reads CASCGGAGETQYF. CDR3 bases: TGTGCCAGCTGCGGGGGAGCGGGGGAGACCCAGTACTTC. V gene TRBV2 combines with J gene TRBJ2-5; 7 positions match TRBD2. CDR1 is SNHLY, CDR2 FYNNEI, per germline. The CDR3 sequence is 13 residues long. Trimming took 8 bases from V and 5 from J; bases not matched to a gene: 8.

The chain is built from TRBV27 and TRBJ1-1; 8 bases match TRBD1. V shed 5 bases, J shed 7 bases, and the junction held 6 bases outside the gene matches. CDR1 is MNHEY, CDR2 SMNVEV, per germline (reference sequence). The CDR3 contains 13 residues. CDR3 sequence: CASSRQGAGEAFF. The CDR3 DNA is TGTGCCAGCAGTAGGCAGGGGGCGGGTGAAGCTTTCTTT.

At least ten counts were recorded for this clone. V gene TRBV4-1 combines with J gene TRBJ1-1; D ambiguous. Deletions cut 1 base from V and 10 bases from J, with 13 bases between. This CDR3 is 13 amino acids long. Germline V gene data show CDR1 as MGHRA and CDR2 as YSYEKL. The CDR3: CASSQVGLGGAFF. The CDR3 DNA sequence: TGCGCCAGCAGCCAAGTCGGGTTGGGTGGAGCTTTCTTT.

This chain joins TRBV20-1 and TRBJ2-4; TRBD2 agrees at 9 bases. This CDR3 has 15 residues. Germline V gene sequence: CDR1 DFQATT, CDR2 SNEGSKA (reference sequence). Unmatched junction bases numbered 4, after V lost 3 bases and J lost 1 base. The CDR3 loop is CSASSSGTAKNIQYF. CDR3 bases: TGCAGTGCTAGTTCTAGCGGGACCGCCAAAAACATTCAGTACTTC.

The rearrangement links TRBV6-5 to TRBJ2-1; D perhaps matches TRBD2 (5 bases). Germline V gives CDR1 MNHEY, CDR2 SVGAGI. This CDR3 region has 15 residues. V lost 6 bases and J 2 bases, leaving 14 bases between the germline ends. CDR3 sequence: CASRLLSGTYNEQFF. The CDR3 DNA follows: TGTGCCAGCAGGCTCTTGAGCGGCACCTACAATGAGCAGTTCTTC.

J is TRBJ1-5 and V is TRBV19; D remains unclear. This CDR3 has 14 residues. Germline CDR1 and CDR2: LNHDA and SQIVND (reference sequence). Trimming took 6 bases from V and 4 from J, leaving 13 bases between them. CDR3 nucleotide sequence: TGTGCCAGTAGCCCTGCCGCGGGGAATCAGCCCCAGCATTTT. Protein product: CASSPAAGNQPQHF.

This chain connects TRBV2 to TRBJ2-2; 11 nucleotides line up with TRBD2. The CDR3 is 15 residues long. Trimming took 3 bases from V and 4 from J; bases not matched to a gene: 1. Per the germline V gene, CDR1 is SNHLY and CDR2 is FYNNEI. The CDR3 loop is CASSDLAGGTGELFF. The DNA for the CDR3 is TGTGCCAGCAGTGATCTAGCGGGAGGCACCGGGGAGCTGTTTTTT.

The V call is TRBV5-4, the J call TRBJ2-1; TRBD2 is a possible D gene (5 bases). Germline CDR1 and CDR2: SGHNT and YYREEE (reference sequence). Trimming took off 4 bases at V and 8 bases at J, with 7 bases between the two ends. The CDR3 has 11 residues. For the CDR3, the DNA is TGTGCCAGCAGCCGGCGGGATGAGCAGTTCTTC. Encoded protein: CASSRRDEQFF.

This chain connects TRBV3-1 (or the pseudogene TRBV3-2) to TRBJ2-1; weak D call: TRBD1 (5 bases). The CDR3 is 13 residues long. CDR1 and CDR2 from the germline V gene are LGHDT and YNNKEL (reference sequence). The V gene lost 4 bases and the J gene lost 6 bases, with 10 bases spanning the gap. The CDR3 sequence is CASSPRQRNEQFF. The CDR3 DNA reads TGTGCCAGCAGCCCGCGACAGCGCAATGAGCAGTTCTTC.

The chain combines TRBV4-1 with TRBJ2-1, with D possibly TRBD1 on 5 matching bases. Trimming removed 0 bases at V and 9 bases at J, with 18 bases between. The CDR3 totals 16 residues. CDR1 MGHRA and CDR2 YSYEKL come from the germline V gene. CDR3 amino acids: CASSQDRSSSRGEQFF. The CDR3 DNA is TGCGCCAGCAGCCAAGATCGGTCGTCTAGTAGGGGTGAGCAGTTCTTC.

This chain connects TRBV7-9 to TRBJ2-3; D may be TRBD2 (7 bases). Germline CDR1 SEHNR, CDR2 FQNEAQ (reference sequence). The CDR3 is 12 residues long. With 11 bases removed from V and 4 bases from J, the gap between germline ends came to 13 bases. The CDR3 region is CAGGGPPDTQYF. The DNA for the CDR3 is TGTGCCGGGGGGGGGCCACCAGATACGCAGTATTTT.

The chain uses TRBV11-2 and TRBJ1-3; D is unclear. The ends were cut back, 0 bases at V and 0 bases at J, with 12 bases in the middle. The length of the CDR3 is 17 residues. Germline V gene lookup returns CDR1 SGHAT and CDR2 FQNNGV. CDR3 sequence (DNA): TGTGCCAGCAGCTTAGATGGGAGGTTACTCTCTGGAAACACCATATATTTT. Its protein product is CASSLDGRLLSGNTIYF. Complete variable domain (other parts from reference TRBV11-2 and TRBJ1-3): EAGVAQSPRYKIIEKRQSVAFWCNPISGHATLYWYQQILGQGPKLLIQFQNNGVVDDSQLPKDRFSAERLKGVDSTLKIQPAKLEDSAVYLCASSLDGRLLSGNTIYFGEGSWLTVV.